The sequence of this TCR beta chain was determined in a study of cytomegalovirus exposure and HLA in healthy donors. The study's findings and limits: Further analysis, carried out later, found HLA-associated TCR beta chains more clonally expanded than equally common other chains. TCR beta V- and J-gene trimming was later associated with a missense DCLRE1C variant. Associated with cytomegalovirus, according to the listing, were 150 to 200 TCR beta chains.

V lost 5 bases, J lost 6 bases, and 13 bases stayed unmatched. The germline gives CDR1 SGHVS, CDR2 FNYEAQ. The CDR3 length is 16 residues. 13 Jbeta primers and 60 Vbeta primers were used for the PCR. Produced via immunoSEQ multiplex PCR; TCRdb's table is partial and in-frame only. Here the sample spans 80,000 to 95,000 clones, about 67% being singletons. Notes on this clone: Its antigen is unidentified.

This chain uses TRBV7-6 with TRBJ1-1, with 9 bases matching TRBD1. The sequence came from a woman aged 18-35 years in good health and CMV-seropositive. Material: PBMCs. CDR3 protein: CASSPGGRQGEAEAFF. As DNA, the CDR3 is TGTGCCAGCAGCCCCGGGGGTCGACAGGGGGAGGCTGAAGCTTTCTTT. The whole variable domain, remainder taken from reference TRBV7-6 and TRBJ1-1, is GAGVSQSPRYKVTKRGQDVALRCDPISGHVSLYWYRQALGQGPEFLTYFNYEAQQDKSGLPNDRFSAERPEGSISTLTIQRTEQRDSAMYRCASSPGGRQGEAEAFFGQGTRLTVV.